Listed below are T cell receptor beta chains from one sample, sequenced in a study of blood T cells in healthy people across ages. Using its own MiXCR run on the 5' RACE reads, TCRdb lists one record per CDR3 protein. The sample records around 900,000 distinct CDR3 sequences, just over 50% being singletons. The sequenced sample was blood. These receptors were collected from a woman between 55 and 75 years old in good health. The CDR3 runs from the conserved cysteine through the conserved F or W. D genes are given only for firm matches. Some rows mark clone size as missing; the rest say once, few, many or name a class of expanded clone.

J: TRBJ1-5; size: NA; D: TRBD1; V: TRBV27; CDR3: CASTSPGQGVSYSNQPQHF; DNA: TGTGCCAGCACATCCCCGGGACAGGGGGTTTCTTATAGCAATCAGCCCCAGCATTTT
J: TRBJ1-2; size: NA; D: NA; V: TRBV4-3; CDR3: CASSQTGWANYGYTF; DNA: TGCGCCAGCAGCCAGACAGGCTGGGCTAACTATGGCTACACCTTC
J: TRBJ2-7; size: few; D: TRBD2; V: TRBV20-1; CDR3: CSAKSPSGSNEQYF; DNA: TGCAGTGCAAAAAGTCCTAGCGGGAGTAACGAGCAGTACTTC
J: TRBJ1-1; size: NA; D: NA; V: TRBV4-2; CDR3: CASSHRLMTDAMNTEAFF; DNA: TGTGCCAGCAGCCATAGGCTCATGACTGATGCCATGAACACTGAAGCTTTCTTT
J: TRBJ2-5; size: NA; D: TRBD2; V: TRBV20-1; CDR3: CSAPLKAGGETQYF; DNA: TGCAGTGCTCCACTAAAAGCGGGAGGGGAGACCCAGTACTTC
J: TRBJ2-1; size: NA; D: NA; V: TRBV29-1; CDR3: CSVTRGDGSSYNEQFF; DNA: TGCAGCGTTACTAGGGGTGACGGAAGCTCCTACAATGAGCAGTTCTTC
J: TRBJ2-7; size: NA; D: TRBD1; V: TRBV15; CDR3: CATSRGGQSNEQYF; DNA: TGTGCCACCAGCAGAGGGGGACAGTCCAACGAGCAGTACTTC
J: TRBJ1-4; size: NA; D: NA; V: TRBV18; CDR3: CASSPWGVGEKLFF; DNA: TGTGCCAGCTCACCATGGGGAGTCGGAGAAAAACTGTTTTTT
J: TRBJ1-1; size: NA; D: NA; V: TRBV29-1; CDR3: CSVGGGYRSAVAFF; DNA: TGCAGCGTTGGGGGTGGATATCGGTCGGCTGTAGCTTTCTTT
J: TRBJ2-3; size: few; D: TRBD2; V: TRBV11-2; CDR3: CASSLTASGERLGFTDTQYF; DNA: TGTGCCAGCAGCTTAACGGCTAGCGGGGAACGATTGGGGTTCACAGATACGCAGTATTTT
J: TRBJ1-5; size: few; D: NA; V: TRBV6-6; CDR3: CASSYPHGQPQHF; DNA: TGTGCCAGCAGTTACCCCCACGGGCAGCCCCAGCATTTT
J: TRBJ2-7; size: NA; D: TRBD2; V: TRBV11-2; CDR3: CASSLWGTSGIYEQYF; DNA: TGTGCCAGCAGCTTATGGGGGACTAGCGGGATCTACGAGCAGTACTTC
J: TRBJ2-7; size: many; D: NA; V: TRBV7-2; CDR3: CASSRSPTYEQYF; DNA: TGTGCCAGCAGCCGAAGCCCTACCTACGAGCAGTACTTC
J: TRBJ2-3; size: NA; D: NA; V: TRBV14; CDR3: CASGTESRVSTDTQYF; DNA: TGCGCCAGCGGAACCGAATCGCGGGTGAGCACGGATACGCAGTATTTT
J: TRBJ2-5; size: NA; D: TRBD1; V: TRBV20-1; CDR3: CSAREPTGGDLQETQYF; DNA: TGCAGTGCTAGAGAGCCCACAGGGGGAGACCTCCAAGAGACCCAGTACTTC
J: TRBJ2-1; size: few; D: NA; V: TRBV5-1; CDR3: CASSLEGRNEQFF; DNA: TGCGCCAGCAGCTTGGAAGGGCGGAATGAGCAGTTCTTC
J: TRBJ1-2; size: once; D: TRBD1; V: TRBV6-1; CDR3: CASITGGRGYTF; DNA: TGTGCCAGCATAACAGGGGGCCGGGGCTACACCTTC
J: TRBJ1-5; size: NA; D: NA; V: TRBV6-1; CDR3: CASSETKMDQPQHF; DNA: TGTGCCAGCAGTGAAACGAAAATGGATCAGCCCCAGCATTTT
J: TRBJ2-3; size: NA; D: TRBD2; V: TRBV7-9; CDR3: CASSLWRESTDTQYF; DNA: TGTGCCAGCAGCTTATGGCGGGAGAGCACAGATACGCAGTATTTT
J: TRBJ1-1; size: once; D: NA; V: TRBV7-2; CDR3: CASSLDTRGEAFF; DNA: TGTGCCAGCAGCTTAGACACAAGGGGTGAAGCTTTCTTT
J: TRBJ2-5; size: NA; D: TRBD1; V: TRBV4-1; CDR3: CASSQARDRGQTQYF; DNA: TGCGCCAGCAGCCAGGCCCGGGACAGGGGGCAGACCCAGTACTTC
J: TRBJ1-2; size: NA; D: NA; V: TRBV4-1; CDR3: CASSQGVTAYGYTF; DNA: TGCGCCAGCAGCCAAGGTGTAACAGCATATGGCTACACCTTC
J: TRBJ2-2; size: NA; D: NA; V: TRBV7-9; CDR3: CASSLGSKNTGELFF; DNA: TGTGCCAGCAGCTTAGGCTCCAAGAACACCGGGGAGCTGTTTTTT
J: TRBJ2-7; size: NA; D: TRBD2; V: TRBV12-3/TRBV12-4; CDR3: CASSFGLAGTGEQYF; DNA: TGTGCCAGCAGTTTCGGGCTAGCGGGAACGGGAGAGCAGTACTTC
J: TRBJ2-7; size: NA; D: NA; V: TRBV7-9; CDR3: CASSLGKSRTYEQYF; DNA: TGTGCCAGCAGCTTAGGGAAGTCACGTACCTACGAGCAGTACTTC
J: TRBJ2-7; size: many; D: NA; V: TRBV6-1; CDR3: CASKSPGHPALEQYF; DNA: TGTGCCAGCAAGTCACCGGGACACCCAGCCCTCGAGCAGTACTTC
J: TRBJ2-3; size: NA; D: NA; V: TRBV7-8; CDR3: CASSSPTGTPPDTQYF; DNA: TGTGCCAGCAGCTCCCCAACAGGGACCCCCCCCGATACGCAGTATTTT
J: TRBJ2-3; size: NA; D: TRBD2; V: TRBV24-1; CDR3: CATSTGTTADTQYF; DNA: TGTGCCACCAGCACGGGGACTACCGCAGATACGCAGTATTTT
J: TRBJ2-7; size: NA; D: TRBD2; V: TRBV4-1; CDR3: CASSFLAGGYEQYF; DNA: TGCGCCAGCAGCTTCCTAGCGGGGGGCTACGAGCAGTACTTC
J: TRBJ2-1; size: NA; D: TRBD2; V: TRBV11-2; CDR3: CASSSQAGVRKQFF; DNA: TGTGCCAGCAGCTCTCAGGCGGGGGTAAGGAAGCAGTTCTTC
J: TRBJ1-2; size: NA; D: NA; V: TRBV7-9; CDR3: CASSSPRGRGGYTF; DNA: TGTGCCAGCAGCTCACCCCGGGGGAGAGGAGGCTACACCTTC
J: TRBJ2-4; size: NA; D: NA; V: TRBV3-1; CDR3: CASSQAVAGQRVIQYF; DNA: TGTGCCAGCAGCCAAGCGGTGGCAGGACAGCGGGTCATTCAGTACTTC
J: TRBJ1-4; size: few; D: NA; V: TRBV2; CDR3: CASSVQGKANEKLFF; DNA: TGTGCCAGCAGTGTCCAGGGAAAGGCTAATGAAAAACTGTTTTTT
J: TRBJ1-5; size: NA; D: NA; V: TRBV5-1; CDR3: CASSLGPTGGNQPQHF; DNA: TGCGCCAGCAGCTTGGGGCCAACGGGTGGCAATCAGCCCCAGCATTTT